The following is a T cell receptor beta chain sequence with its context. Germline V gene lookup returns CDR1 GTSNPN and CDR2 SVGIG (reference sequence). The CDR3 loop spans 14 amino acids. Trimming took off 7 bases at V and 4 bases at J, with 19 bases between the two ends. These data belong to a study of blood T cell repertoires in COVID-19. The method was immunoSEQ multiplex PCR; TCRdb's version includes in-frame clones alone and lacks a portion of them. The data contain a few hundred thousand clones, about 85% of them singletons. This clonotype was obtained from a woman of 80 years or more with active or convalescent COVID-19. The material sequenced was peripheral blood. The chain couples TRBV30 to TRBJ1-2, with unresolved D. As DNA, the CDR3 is TGTGCCTCCCGGTCGGAGCCAATCCTCTATGGCTACACCTTC. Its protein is CASRSEPILYGYTF. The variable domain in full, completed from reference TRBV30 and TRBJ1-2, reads SQTIHQWPATLVQPVGSPLSLECTVEGTSNPNLYWYRQAAGRGLQLLFYSVGIGQISSEVPQNLSASRPQDRQFILSSKKLLLSDSGFYLCASRSEPILYGYTFGSGTRLTVV.